This TCR beta chain emerged from a study of CXCR4 blockade with PD-1 therapy in pancreatic cancer. Study outcomes and limitations: Intratumoral clonality (mean roughly 0.14) exceeded healthy blood (less than 0.055) but did not track survival. Clone frequency correlated with its number of distinct nucleotide rearrangements. Without paired alpha-beta data, shared specificity of dominant clones is unconfirmed.

The archived tumor blocks came from patients without neoadjuvant therapy before resection. A word on this clone: Its specificity is unknown.

Method: immunoSEQ multiplex PCR; TCRdb's copy keeps in-frame clones and lacks some. This sample carries about 17,000 clones, around three quarters of them seen once, and the ten largest clones take 5% to 6.5%. CDR1 and CDR2 (germline): WSHSY, SAAADI. V lost 0 bases, J lost 2 bases, and 10 bases lay in between. CDR3 size: 15 residues. Input material: tumor tissue. V usage is TRBV10-2 and J usage is TRBJ1-2; a possible D gene is TRBD1 (5 bases). The TCR comes from a human donor with pancreatic ductal adenocarcinoma. The CDR3 sequence is CASSESAGRNYGYTF. The CDR3, as DNA: TGCGCCAGCAGTGAGTCGGCAGGGAGAAACTATGGCTACACCTTC.